Listed here are 11 T cell receptor beta chains from one sample, sequenced in a study of cytomegalovirus exposure and HLA in healthy donors. Primers for the PCR totalled 60 Vbeta and 13 Jbeta. The assay was immunoSEQ multiplex PCR, and TCRdb's table has in-frame clones only and misses some. The sample records about 190,000 clones, 75% to 85% being singletons. The sequenced material came from PBMCs. The origin of the receptors is a woman aged 18-29 years in good health and CMV-seronegative.

The J gene is TRBJ1-2, the V gene TRBV6-1, with D maybe TRBD1 (6 bases). Germline lookup yields CDR1 MNHNS and CDR2 SASEGT. The CDR3 has 13 residues. Trimming took off 6 bases at V and 6 bases at J, with 14 bases between the two ends. CDR3 sequence: CASSPDRLNGYTF. For the CDR3, the DNA is TGTGCCAGCAGCCCCGACAGGTTGAATGGCTACACCTTC.

V is TRBV2 and J is TRBJ1-2, with 7 bases aligning to TRBD1. The V and J ends lost 7 bases and 7 bases, in that order; junction bases with no gene match: 6. CDR1 and CDR2 (germline): SNHLY, FYNNEI. The CDR3 has 12 amino acids. The CDR3 bases are TGTGCCAGCATCCTGACAGGGTTTGGCTACACCTTC. Encoded protein: CASILTGFGYTF. Supplemented by reference TRBV2 and TRBJ1-2, the full variable domain reads EPEVTQTPSHQVTQMGQEVILRCVPISNHLYFYWYRQILGQKVEFLVSFYNNEISEKSEIFDDQFSVERPDGSNFTLKIRSTKLEDSAMYFCASILTGFGYTFGSGTRLTVV.

The rearrangement links TRBV5-1 to TRBJ2-2, with a tentative D call TRBD2 (5 bases). Germline CDR1 and CDR2: SGHRS and YFSETQ. V lost 2 bases, J lost 5 bases, and 13 bases lay in between. This CDR3 comprises 15 residues. The CDR3 nucleotides read TGCGCCAGCAGCTTAACCTCTAGCCTTACCGGGGAGCTGTTTTTT. It codes for CASSLTSSLTGELFF.

This chain connects TRBV19 to TRBJ1-1, with 8 bases aligning to TRBD1. The CDR3 has 13 residues. Per germline, CDR1 LNHDA and CDR2 SQIVND (reference sequence). The J segment lost 5 bases and the V segment lost 8 bases, leaving 7 bases of the junction unmatched. The CDR3 DNA reads as TGTGCCAGTCGATCCAGGGGGCAAACTGAAGCTTTCTTT. Translated: CASRSRGQTEAFF. The complete variable domain, with remaining parts taken from reference TRBV19 and TRBJ1-1, reads DGGITQSPKYLFRKEGQNVTLSCEQNLNHDAMYWYRQDPGQGLRLIYYSQIVNDFQKGDIAEGYSVSREKKESFPLTVTSAQKNPTAFYLCASRSRGQTEAFFGQGTRLTVV.

The V call is TRBV5-1, the J call TRBJ1-6, with D perhaps TRBD1 (5 bases). V lost 7 bases and J lost 0, with 17 bases in between. CDR1 is SGHRS and CDR2 is YFSETQ in the germline V gene. The CDR3 length is 17 residues. CDR3 sequence reads: CASSPQGSGSYNSPLHF. CDR3 coding DNA: TGCGCCAGCTCCCCCCAGGGATCGGGCTCCTATAATTCACCCCTCCACTTT. The complete variable domain, with remaining parts taken from reference TRBV5-1 and TRBJ1-6, reads KAGVTQTPRYLIKTRGQQVTLSCSPISGHRSVSWYQQTPGQGLQFLFEYFSETQRNKGNFPGRFSGRQFSNSRSEMNVSTLELGDSALYLCASSPQGSGSYNSPLHFGNGTRLTVT.

This clone is deemed medium-sized (0.01 to 0.1%). This chain joins TRBV19 and TRBJ1-1; 9 positions match TRBD1. The J segment lost 10 bases and the V segment lost 8 bases, leaving 17 bases of the junction unmatched. Germline CDR1 is LNHDA and CDR2 is SQIVND (reference sequence). CDR3 size: 15 residues. As DNA, the CDR3 is TGTGCCAGTCTCCCTCTTGGAGGACAGGGGCGCACAGCTTTCTTT. Translation gives CASLPLGGQGRTAFF.

The chain carries TRBV25-1 and TRBJ2-3; 8 positions agree with TRBD1. Germline V gene data show CDR1 as MGHDK and CDR2 as SYGVNS. CDR3 size: 16 residues. J was trimmed by 0 bases and V by 6 bases; bases with no gene match: 8. CDR3 in amino acids: CASSILDRASTDTQYF. The CDR3, as DNA: TGTGCCAGCAGCATCCTGGACAGGGCCAGCACAGATACGCAGTATTTT.

V and J are TRBV2 and TRBJ2-7; D might be TRBD2 (6 bases). Per the germline V gene, CDR1 is SNHLY and CDR2 is FYNNEI. V was trimmed by 6 bases and J by 3 bases, leaving 9 bases between them. The CDR3 extends over 12 amino acids. CDR3 sequence: CASRGGVYEQYF. In DNA form, the CDR3 reads TGTGCCAGCAGGGGAGGAGTCTACGAGCAGTACTTC.

V is TRBV5-1 and J is TRBJ2-3; TRBD1 agrees at 10 bases. V lost 1 base, J lost 6 bases, and 11 bases stayed unmatched. CDR1 and CDR2 (germline): SGHRS, YFSETQ. The CDR3 runs to 17 residues. In DNA form, the CDR3 reads TGCGCCAGCAGCTTGACCCCGGGACAGGGGATATGGGATACGCAGTATTTT. Amino acid sequence: CASSLTPGQGIWDTQYF.

The V call is TRBV30, the J call TRBJ1-6; TRBD1 aligns across 9 bases. The germline V gene encodes CDR1 GTSNPN and CDR2 SVGIG (reference sequence). This CDR3 region has 16 residues. V shed 2 bases, J shed 6 bases, and the junction held 8 bases outside the gene matches. The CDR3: CAWSRQQGAGNSPLHF. Written as DNA, the CDR3 is TGTGCCTGGAGTCGACAACAGGGGGCGGGTAATTCACCCCTCCACTTT.

This clone was counted between two and nine times. The chain couples TRBV5-1 to TRBJ1-1; no definite D call. Germline V gene sequence: CDR1 SGHRS, CDR2 YFSETQ. Trimming shortened V by 4 bases and J by 2 bases, and 6 bases separated the two germline ends. There are 12 residues in the CDR3. CDR3 in DNA: TGCGCCAGCAGCCAGTCCAACACTGAAGCTTTCTTT. Translated: CASSQSNTEAFF. The full variable domain, its missing parts supplied by reference TRBV5-1 and TRBJ1-1, is KAGVTQTPRYLIKTRGQQVTLSCSPISGHRSVSWYQQTPGQGLQFLFEYFSETQRNKGNFPGRFSGRQFSNSRSEMNVSTLELGDSALYLCASSQSNTEAFFGQGTRLTVV.